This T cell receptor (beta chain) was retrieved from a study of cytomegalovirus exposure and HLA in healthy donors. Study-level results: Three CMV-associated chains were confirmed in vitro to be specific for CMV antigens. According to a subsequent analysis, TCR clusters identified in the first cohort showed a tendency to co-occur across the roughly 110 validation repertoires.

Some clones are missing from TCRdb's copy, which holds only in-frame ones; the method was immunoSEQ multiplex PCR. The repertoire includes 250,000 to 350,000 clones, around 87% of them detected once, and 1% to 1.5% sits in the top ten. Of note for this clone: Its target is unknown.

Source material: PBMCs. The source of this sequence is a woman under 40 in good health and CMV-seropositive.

The CDR3 DNA reads as TGTGCCGAGGGGGACAGGGACGAAAAACTGTTTTTT. This gives the protein CAEGDRDEKLFF. The rearrangement links TRBV2 to TRBJ1-4; 9 bases are shared with TRBD1. Unmatched junction bases numbered 6, after V lost 11 bases and J lost 8 bases. CDR1 SNHLY and CDR2 FYNNEI come from the germline V gene. This CDR3 is built from 12 residues. The complete variable domain, with remaining parts taken from reference TRBV2 and TRBJ1-4, reads EPEVTQTPSHQVTQMGQEVILRCVPISNHLYFYWYRQILGQKVEFLVSFYNNEISEKSEIFDDQFSVERPDGSNFTLKIRSTKLEDSAMYFCAEGDRDEKLFFGSGTQLSVL.